This TCR beta chain stems from a study of cytomegalovirus exposure and HLA in healthy donors (dated by TCRdb to between 2016 and 2019). In the study overall: According to a later analysis, the roughly 120 validation repertoires were produced on the same platform as the 700 or so repertoires of the first cohort. The aim of the study was to test whether cataloging public T cell receptors could identify signatures of past pathogen exposure. Along with the approximately 700-subject first cohort, a separate validation cohort of over 90 different subjects was used. To predict cytomegalovirus infection status, the study combined high-throughput TCR immunosequencing, statistical association of individual TCRs with disease status, and machine learning. General conclusions and limits of the study: A few of the identified cytomegalovirus-associated TCR beta chains were confirmed in vitro to be specific for cytomegalovirus antigens. In a later analysis, TCRs clustered in the first cohort were found to also tend to co-occur in the approximately 110 validation repertoires, with 85% to 95% of cluster scores above 0. According to the authors, the approach could potentially be generalized to other disease states and immunological phenotypes. All 130 or so repertoires were used to score co-occurrence in the validation cohort in a later analysis, because that analysis had no HLA typing for the cohort. Most TCR sequences were seen in very few donors, while some public TCRs were found in many individuals. A total of roughly 160 TCR beta chains were listed by the study as associated with cytomegalovirus. Cytomegalovirus status was reported to be diagnosed by the classifier with high specificity and sensitivity in both the original and validation cohorts.

About this clone itself: There is no known antigen for this receptor. The input lacks base qualities; no much larger clone sits a single base away.

The germline V gene (reference sequence) supplies CDR1 MNHEY and CDR2 SMNVEV. Germline trimming amounts to 8 bases on V and 7 bases on J, with 4 as the count of junction bases outside the gene matches. The CDR3 runs 11 amino acids, cysteine and phenylalanine included. Kept here is only the CDR3 DNA, which spans 33 bases and is read in frame from base 1. The donors belonged to the validation cohort of 90 to 150 subjects, which was separate from the 666-subject first cohort. Library generation was performed with the immunoSEQ multiplex PCR assay. On the authors' methods: A statistical classification framework was built for diagnosing cytomegalovirus status from the catalog of TCR beta chain sequences. Entries here come from immuneACCESS through TCRdb and include only in-frame sequences with V and J called. Some clones fail to appear in such tables; in the studies checked, an unresolved V gene covers under half of the shortfall, and the cause of the remainder is unknown. That table is the source of V, J and clone size, and D and trimming were worked out from the DNA. The sample profile shows roughly 130,000 clones; 85% to 90% of them were found once. The ten largest clones represent roughly 6.4% of the sample.

The sequence came from a woman aged 25 to 45 in good health and CMV-seropositive. This receptor chain uses TRBV27 and TRBJ2-5; 7 middle bases align to TRBD2. The specimen sequenced was PBMCs. Here is the DNA: TGTGCCAGCTCGGGGGGAGGGACCCAGTACTTC. It specifies CASSGGGTQYF.